This T cell receptor beta chain derives from a study of CD4 T cells in relation to SARS-CoV-2 and coronaviruses. Study background: ViraFEST: roughly 10-day antigen culture of PBMCs, then TCR beta CDR3 sequencing. Two subjects were Hispanic; patients were fewer than 10 males and a few females.

Concerning this clone: The antigen remains undetermined.

CDR3 length equals 15 residues. Germline CDR1 is LGHDT and CDR2 is YNNKEL (reference sequence). Trimming stripped 6 bases from V and 3 bases from J, with 15 bases between. Here immunoSEQ multiplex PCR was the method, and the copy in TCRdb shows in-frame clones only, minus some. Among about 37,000 clones listed, around 82% were seen once. The TCR comes from an adult with COVID-19. V and J are TRBV3-1 (or the pseudogene TRBV3-2) and TRBJ2-1; possibly TRBD1 or TRBD2 for D (5 bases each). Sequencing was done on a sample of naive CD4+ T cells from PBMCs, cultured in vitro. Documented subset: naive CD4+ T cells isolated by negative enrichment. The CDR3 DNA reads as TGTGCCAGCAGACAGAACCGGGACCACTACAATGAGCAGTTCTTC. Translation: CASRQNRDHYNEQFF.